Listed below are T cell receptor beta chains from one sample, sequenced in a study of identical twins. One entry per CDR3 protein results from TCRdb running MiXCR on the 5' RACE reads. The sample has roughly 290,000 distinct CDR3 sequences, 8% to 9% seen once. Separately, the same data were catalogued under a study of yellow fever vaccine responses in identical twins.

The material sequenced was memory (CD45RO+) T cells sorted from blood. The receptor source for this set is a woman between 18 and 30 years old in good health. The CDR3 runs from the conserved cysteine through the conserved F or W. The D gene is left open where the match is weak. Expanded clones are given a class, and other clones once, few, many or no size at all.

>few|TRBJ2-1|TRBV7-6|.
CASSRYDDSYNEQFF
TGTGCCAGCAGCCGATATGACGACTCCTACAATGAGCAGTTCTTC
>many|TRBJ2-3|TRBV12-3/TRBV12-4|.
CASRRNTYTDTQYF
TGTGCCAGCAGGCGGAACACCTACACAGATACGCAGTATTTT
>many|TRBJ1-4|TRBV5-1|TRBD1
CASSLGMDRGATNEKLFF
TGCGCCAGCAGCTTGGGAATGGACAGGGGTGCAACTAATGAAAAACTGTTTTTT
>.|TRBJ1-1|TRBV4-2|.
CASSSPTGNTEAFF
TGTGCCAGCAGCTCTCCGACAGGGAACACTGAAGCTTTCTTT
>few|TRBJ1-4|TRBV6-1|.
CASSEGGGKLFF
TGTGCCAGCAGTGAAGGGGGTGGAAAACTGTTTTTT
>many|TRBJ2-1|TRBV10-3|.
CAISERADYNEQFF
TGTGCCATCAGTGAGAGGGCAGACTACAATGAGCAGTTCTTC
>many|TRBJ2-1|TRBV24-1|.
CATSERTYNNEQFF
TGTGCCACCAGTGAAAGGACGTATAACAATGAGCAGTTCTTC
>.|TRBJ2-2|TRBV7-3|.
CASSLFVTSPGELFF
TGTGCCAGCAGCTTATTCGTGACATCCCCGGGGGAGCTGTTTTTT
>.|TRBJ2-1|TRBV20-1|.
CSARDPGGPLDEQFF
TGCAGTGCTAGAGATCCCGGGGGACCGCTCGATGAGCAGTTCTTC
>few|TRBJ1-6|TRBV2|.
CASRGLDGNSPLHF
TGTGCCAGCCGCGGACTCGACGGTAATTCACCCCTCCACTTT
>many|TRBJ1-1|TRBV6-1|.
CASSDRENTEAFF
TGTGCCAGCAGTGACAGGGAAAACACTGAAGCTTTCTTT
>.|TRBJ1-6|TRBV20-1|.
CSARLGNSPLHF
TGCAGTGCTAGGTTGGGAAATTCACCCCTCCACTTT
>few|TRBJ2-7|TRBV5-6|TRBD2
CASSDRDYYEQYF
TGTGCCAGCAGCGACCGGGACTACTACGAGCAGTACTTC
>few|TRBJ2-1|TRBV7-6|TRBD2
CASSLSGRGNEQFF
TGTGCCAGCAGCCTTAGCGGGAGGGGAAATGAGCAGTTCTTC
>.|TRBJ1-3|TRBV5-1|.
CASSGGIASGNTIYF
TGCGCCAGCAGCGGAGGGATAGCCTCTGGAAACACCATATATTTT
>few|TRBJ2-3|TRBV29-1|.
CSAIKMGDTQYF
TGCAGCGCGATTAAGATGGGAGATACGCAGTATTTT
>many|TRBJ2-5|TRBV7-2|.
CASSLTPTASHPGYF
TGTGCCAGCAGCTTAACCCCCACTGCCTCACACCCAGGGTACTTC
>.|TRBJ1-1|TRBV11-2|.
CASSHRDPVEWRKNTEAFF
TGTGCCAGCAGCCACCGGGACCCCGTCGAGTGGAGGAAAAACACTGAAGCTTTCTTT
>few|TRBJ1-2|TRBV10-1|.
CASSEEGSIRGYTF
TGCGCCAGCAGTGAAGAGGGTAGCATAAGGGGCTACACCTTC
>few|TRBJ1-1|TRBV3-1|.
CASSSTGSTEAFF
TGTGCCAGCAGCTCTACAGGGAGTACTGAAGCTTTCTTT
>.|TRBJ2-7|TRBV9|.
CASSAGGGQGGYEQYF
TGTGCCAGCAGCGCGGGGGGGGGACAGGGAGGCTACGAGCAGTACTTC
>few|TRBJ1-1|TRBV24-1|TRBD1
CATSFDRDSEAFF
TGTGCCACCTCCTTCGACCGGGACAGTGAAGCTTTCTTT
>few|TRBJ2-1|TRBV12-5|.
CASGLVLGSNYNEQFF
TGTGCTAGTGGTTTGGTACTCGGCAGCAACTACAATGAGCAGTTCTTC
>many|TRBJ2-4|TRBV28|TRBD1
CASQGAGSKNIQYF
TGTGCCAGCCAGGGGGCCGGGTCCAAAAACATTCAGTACTTC
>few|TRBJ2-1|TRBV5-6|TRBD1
CASSLAPGTGGSEQFF
TGTGCCAGCAGCTTGGCTCCCGGGACAGGGGGCAGTGAGCAGTTCTTC
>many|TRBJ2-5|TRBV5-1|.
CASSLTGQQQETQYF
TGCGCCAGCAGTTTAACCGGACAGCAGCAAGAGACCCAGTACTTC
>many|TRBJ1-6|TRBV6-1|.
CASSGRSYNSPLHF
TGTGCCAGCAGTGGAAGGTCCTATAATTCACCCCTCCACTTT
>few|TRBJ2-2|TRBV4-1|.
CASSHIGRASNTGELFF
TGCGCCAGCAGCCATATCGGCAGAGCTTCGAACACCGGGGAGCTGTTTTTT
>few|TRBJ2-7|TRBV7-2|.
CASSPGHPYEQYF
TGTGCCAGCAGCCCGGGACACCCCTACGAGCAGTACTTC
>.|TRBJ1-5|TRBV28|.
CASRTPRSNQPQHF
TGTGCCAGCAGGACCCCTCGGAGCAATCAGCCCCAGCATTTT
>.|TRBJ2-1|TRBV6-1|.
CASSPDYYNEQFF
TGTGCCAGCAGCCCGGACTACTACAATGAGCAGTTCTTC
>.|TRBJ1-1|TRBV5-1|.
CASSLQGHGTEAFF
TGCGCCAGCAGCTTGCAGGGTCACGGCACTGAAGCTTTCTTT
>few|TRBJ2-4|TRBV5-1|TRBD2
CASSLRTSGGDIQYF
TGCGCCAGCAGCTTGAGGACTAGCGGGGGGGACATTCAGTACTTC
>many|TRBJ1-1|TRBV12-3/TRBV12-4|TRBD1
CASSPTGAMNTEAFF
TGTGCCAGCAGTCCGACAGGGGCCATGAACACTGAAGCTTTCTTT
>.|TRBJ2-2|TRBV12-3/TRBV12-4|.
CASRQGGTFTGELFF
TGTGCCAGCAGACAGGGTGGGACCTTCACCGGGGAGCTGTTTTTT
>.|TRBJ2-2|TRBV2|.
CASSAGLPNTGELFF
TGTGCCAGCAGTGCCGGACTTCCGAACACCGGGGAGCTGTTTTTT
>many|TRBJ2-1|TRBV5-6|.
CASSFLNEQFF
TGTGCCAGCAGCTTTCTTAATGAGCAGTTCTTC
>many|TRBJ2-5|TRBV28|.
CASRAPGGQETQYF
TGTGCCAGCAGAGCCCCAGGGGGGCAAGAGACCCAGTACTTC
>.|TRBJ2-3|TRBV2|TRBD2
CASSDWGLAGGFGTDTQYF
TGTGCCAGCAGTGATTGGGGCCTAGCGGGGGGTTTTGGGACAGATACGCAGTATTTT
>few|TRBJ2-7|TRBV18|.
CASSPQGEVSYEQYF
TGTGCCAGCTCACCCCAAGGTGAGGTCTCCTACGAGCAGTACTTC
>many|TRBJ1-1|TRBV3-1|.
CASSQDWDSPEAFF
TGTGCCAGCAGCCAAGATTGGGATAGCCCTGAAGCTTTCTTT
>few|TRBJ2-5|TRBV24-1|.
CATSGTGLQETQYF
TGTGCCACCAGTGGAACAGGGCTACAAGAGACCCAGTACTTC
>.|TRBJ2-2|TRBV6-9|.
CASSSGEPHANTGELFF
TGTGCCAGCAGTTCGGGGGAACCCCACGCGAACACCGGGGAGCTGTTTTTT
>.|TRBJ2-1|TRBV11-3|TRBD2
CASSKRGLAGGPDEQFF
TGTGCCAGCAGCAAACGGGGACTAGCGGGAGGGCCTGATGAGCAGTTCTTC
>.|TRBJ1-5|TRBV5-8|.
CASSSMGPQHF
TGTGCCAGCAGCTCGATGGGGCCCCAGCATTTT
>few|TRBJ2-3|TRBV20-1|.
CSAIQVAHTDTQYF
TGCAGTGCTATACAGGTAGCCCACACAGATACGCAGTATTTT
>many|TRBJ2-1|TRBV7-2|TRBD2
CASSLVAGGYNEQFF
TGTGCCAGCAGCTTAGTAGCGGGAGGATACAATGAGCAGTTCTTC
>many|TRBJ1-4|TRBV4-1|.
CASSLQGQTNEKLFF
TGCGCCAGCAGCCTCCAGGGCCAAACTAATGAAAAACTGTTTTTT
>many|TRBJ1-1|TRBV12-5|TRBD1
CASGWTGGKNTEAFF
TGTGCTAGTGGTTGGACAGGGGGGAAGAACACTGAAGCTTTCTTT
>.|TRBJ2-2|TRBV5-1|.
CASSLRMNTGELFF
TGCGCCAGCAGCTTACGAATGAACACCGGGGAGCTGTTTTTT
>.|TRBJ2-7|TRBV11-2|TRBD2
CASSLMRESLYEQYF
TGTGCCAGCAGCTTAATGCGGGAGTCACTCTACGAGCAGTACTTC
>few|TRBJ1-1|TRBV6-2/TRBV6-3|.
CASSYGGEVTEAFF
TGTGCCAGCAGTTATGGCGGTGAGGTGACTGAAGCTTTCTTT
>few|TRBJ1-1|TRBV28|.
CASKPHRIMNTEAFF
TGTGCCAGCAAACCCCACAGGATCATGAACACTGAAGCTTTCTTT
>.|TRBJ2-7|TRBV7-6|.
CASSRTGPTSSYEQYF
TGTGCCAGCAGCCGCACGGGACCGACGAGCTCCTACGAGCAGTACTTC
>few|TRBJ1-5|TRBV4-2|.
CASSQGDGQSNQPQHF
TGTGCCAGCAGCCAAGGGGACGGGCAAAGCAATCAGCCCCAGCATTTT
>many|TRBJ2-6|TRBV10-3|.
CAISVDRSSGANVLTF
TGTGCCATCAGTGTCGACCGGAGCTCTGGGGCCAACGTCCTGACTTTC
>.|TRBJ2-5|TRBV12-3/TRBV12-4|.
CASSREASAQETQYF
TGTGCCAGCAGTCGAGAGGCTAGCGCCCAAGAGACCCAGTACTTC
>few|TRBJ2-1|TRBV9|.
CASSVVAGEQFF
TGTGCCAGCAGCGTAGTGGCGGGAGAGCAGTTCTTC
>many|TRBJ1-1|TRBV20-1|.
CSARVHRGPLNTEAFF
TGCAGTGCTAGAGTACATCGGGGGCCTTTAAACACTGAAGCTTTCTTT